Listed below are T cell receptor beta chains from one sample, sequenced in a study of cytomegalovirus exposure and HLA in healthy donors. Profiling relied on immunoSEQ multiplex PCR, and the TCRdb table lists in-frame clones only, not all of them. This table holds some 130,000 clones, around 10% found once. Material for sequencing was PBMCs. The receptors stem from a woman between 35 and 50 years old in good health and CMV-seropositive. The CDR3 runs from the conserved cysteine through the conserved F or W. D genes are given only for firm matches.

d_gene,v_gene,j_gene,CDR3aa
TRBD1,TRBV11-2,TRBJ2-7,CASSLGPDRGTEQYF
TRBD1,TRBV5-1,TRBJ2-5,CASSSVGTGETQYF
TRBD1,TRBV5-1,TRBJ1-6,CASSLLGQLDSPLHF
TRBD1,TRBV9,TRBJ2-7,CASSLTGQNYEQYF
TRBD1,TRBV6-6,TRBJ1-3,CASSYRQGLAGNTIYF
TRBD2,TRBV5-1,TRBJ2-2,CASSLAPGTTNTGELFF
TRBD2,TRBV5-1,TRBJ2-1,CASSLWSGGATEQFF
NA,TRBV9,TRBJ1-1,CASSARPPDMNTEAFF
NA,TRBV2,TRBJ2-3,CASGASTDTQYF
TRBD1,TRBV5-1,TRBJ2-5,CASSLAGTGVETQYF
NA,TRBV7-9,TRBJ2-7,CASRTGGVFNEQYF
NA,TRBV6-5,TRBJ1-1,CASSREKDTEAFF
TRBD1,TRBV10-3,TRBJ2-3,CAIRPGTGNTDTQYF
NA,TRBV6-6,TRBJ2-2,CASSLTRFTGELFF